The 32 T cell receptor beta chains given below trace back to one sample, sequenced in a study of T cells in Graves' hyperthyroidism and ophthalmopathy. Amplification of TCR beta CDR3 regions used RNA as the template. Primed by the HTBI set, a first-round RT-PCR was run on the TCR CDR3. TCRdb passed the multiplex PCR reads through MiXCR, listing each CDR3 protein once. The sample lists 300,000 to 450,000 distinct CDR3 sequences, approximately 17% occurring once. The sequenced sample was blood. The receptor set was obtained from a man aged 18 to 29 with Graves' ophthalmopathy.

CDR3: CASSRRDTDTQYF. The CDR3 bases are TGTGCCAGCAGCCGTCGGGACACAGATACGCAGTATTTT. This rearrangement joins TRBV9 to TRBJ2-3; tentatively, D is TRBD2 (5 bases). The CDR3 runs 13 residues. Looked up from germline, CDR1 is SGDLS and CDR2 is YYNGEE. V lost 4 bases and J 2 bases, leaving 8 bases between the germline ends.

This chain uses TRBV7-8 with TRBJ1-2, with D possibly being TRBD1 (6 bases). CDR3 length: 14 residues. Trimming pared 5 bases from V and 4 bases from J, leaving 14 bases between. The germline gives CDR1 SGHVS, CDR2 FQNEAQ. CDR3 coding DNA: TGTGCCAGCAGCGCCTGGGACACCCCCTATGGCTACACCTTC. It yields the protein CASSAWDTPYGYTF.

This clonotype came up many times. The rearrangement joins TRBV28 to TRBJ2-3; D ambiguous. CDR1 and CDR2 (germline): MDHEN, SYDVKM. V was trimmed by 6 bases and J by 4 bases, leaving 11 bases between them. CDR3 length: 13 amino acids. The DNA of the CDR3 is TGTGCCAGCAGCCCCCCCCCTTCAGATACGCAGTATTTT. It encodes CASSPPPSDTQYF. Together with reference TRBV28 and TRBJ2-3, the CDR3 gives the full variable domain: DVKVTQSSRYLVKRTGEKVFLECVQDMDHENMFWYRQDPGLGLRLIYFSYDVKMKEKGDIPEGYSVSREKKERFSLILESASTNQTSMYLCASSPPPSDTQYFGPGTRLTVL.

This clonotype occurred many times. The V and J genes are TRBV5-1 and TRBJ2-2, with TRBD1 identical over 7 bases. The CDR3 has 14 amino acids. V lost 0 bases and J lost 7; bases outside the gene matches: 3. Germline lookup yields CDR1 SGHRS and CDR2 YFSETQ. CDR3 bases: TGCGCCAGCAGCTTGGGACAGGGCGTCGGGGAGCTGTTTTTT. The encoded protein is CASSLGQGVGELFF.

V gene TRBV16 combines with J gene TRBJ1-2; 8 bases match TRBD1. The CDR3 runs 15 residues. The germline CDR1 and CDR2 sequences are KGHSY and FQNENV. The V gene end was trimmed by 2 bases and the J gene end by 1 base; junction bases not matched to a gene: 3. CDR3 residues: CASSQGTGSNYGYTF. The CDR3 region has the DNA TGTGCCAGCAGCCAAGGGACAGGCAGTAACTATGGCTACACCTTC.

The table lists this clonotype with a few counts. The chain joins TRBV6-1 to TRBJ1-1; D gene ambiguous. From germline, CDR1 is MNHNS and CDR2 SASEGT. The CDR3 is 15 amino acids. V lost 8 bases and J 1 base, leaving 17 bases between the germline ends. CDR3 bases: TGTGCCAGCTTCCGGGGAGCCGGCGAGAACACTGAAGCTTTCTTT. It codes for CASFRGAGENTEAFF.

The chain joins TRBV7-9 to TRBJ1-1, with TRBD1 matching 11 bases. V was pared by 3 bases and J by 7 bases, with 7 bases of the junction left unmatched. Germline V CDR1 and CDR2: SEHNR, FQNEAQ (reference sequence). This CDR3 contains 15 residues. The CDR3 sequence is CASSLALDRGLEAFF. In DNA, the CDR3 is TGTGCCAGCAGCTTGGCCCTGGACAGGGGGCTTGAAGCTTTCTTT.

The V gene is TRBV5-1, the J gene TRBJ2-7; 14 nucleotides line up with TRBD2. The CDR3 totals 15 residues. CDR1 is SGHRS, CDR2 YFSETQ, per germline. The V segment lost 3 bases and the J segment 7 bases; nucleotides outside the gene matches: 6. CDR3 nucleotides: TGCGCCAGCAGCTCGGGACTAGCGGGAGCAGGGGAGCAGTACTTC. Its translation is CASSSGLAGAGEQYF.

The chain is built from TRBV10-2 and TRBJ2-2; D is uncertain. Germline values: CDR1 WSHSY, CDR2 SAAADI. V was shortened by 6 bases and J by 6 bases, with 14 bases between the two germline ends. This CDR3 is 14 amino acids long. CDR3 nucleotide sequence: TGCGCCAGCAGCGAATCGGTCAGTCCCGGGGAGCTGTTTTTT. It translates to CASSESVSPGELFF.

The rearrangement links TRBV28 to TRBJ1-1; D is ambiguous. This CDR3 has 18 residues. Trimming left V 4 bases short and J 0 bases short, with 21 bases between. Looked up from germline, CDR1 is MDHEN and CDR2 is SYDVKM. CDR3 sequence (DNA): TGTGCCAGCAGTTACCGGGCCCTAACGCTTTCGATGAACACTGAAGCTTTCTTT. Amino acid sequence: CASSYRALTLSMNTEAFF.

The CDR3 loop reads CASSLEIPADTQYF. For the CDR3, the DNA is TGTGCCAGCAGTTTGGAGATCCCGGCAGATACGCAGTATTTT. J is TRBJ2-3 and V is TRBV28; no clear D. CDR1 is MDHEN and CDR2 is SYDVKM in the germline V gene. The CDR3 contains 14 residues. Trimming took 3 bases from V and 4 from J, leaving 11 bases between them.

This clonotype was counted between two and nine times. V is TRBV6-1 and J is TRBJ1-6; tentatively, D is TRBD1 (5 bases). Trimming took 6 bases from V and 4 from J, leaving 19 bases between them. The CDR3 spans 17 residues. Germline V CDR1 and CDR2: MNHNS, SASEGT. In DNA, the CDR3 is TGTGCCAGCAGCTACGCGGACACCTTATATTATAATTCACCCCTCCACTTT. This codes for CASSYADTLYYNSPLHF.

This clonotype was detected ten times or more. The V and J genes are TRBV7-2 and TRBJ2-5; weak D call: TRBD1 (6 bases). Trimming took off 5 bases at V and 5 bases at J, with 15 bases between the two ends. This CDR3 comprises 14 residues. Germline V gene data show CDR1 as SGHTA and CDR2 as FQGNSA. In nucleotides, the CDR3 is TGTGCCAGCAGCAAATCGACAGGCTCGGAGACCCAGTACTTC. Amino acids: CASSKSTGSETQYF.

The chain employs TRBV4-1 and TRBJ2-2; 8 bases map to TRBD2. This CDR3 contains 17 residues. Germline lookup yields CDR1 MGHRA and CDR2 YSYEKL. The V segment lost 0 bases and the J segment 4 bases; nucleotides outside the gene matches: 7. Here the CDR3 reads CASSQEGGGTVTGELFF. The CDR3 DNA is TGCGCCAGCAGCCAAGAAGGCGGGGGGACGGTCACCGGGGAGCTGTTTTTT.

The V call is TRBV12-3 or TRBV12-4, the J call TRBJ1-3, with D hard to call. This CDR3 has 13 residues. Trimming shortened V by 6 bases and J by 2 bases, and 8 bases separated the two germline ends. CDR3 sequence reads: CASSWDTGNTIYF. CDR3 coding DNA: TGTGCCAGCAGCTGGGATACTGGAAACACCATATATTTT.

The rearrangement uses TRBV24-1 and TRBJ1-2, with D possibly being TRBD1 (5 bases). The CDR3 extends over 13 amino acids. V lost 3 bases and J 5 bases, leaving 9 bases between the germline ends. Germline V lookup: CDR1 KGHDR, CDR2 SFDVKD. The CDR3 here is CATSDRGPYGYTF. The CDR3 coding sequence is TGTGCCACCAGTGATCGGGGACCTTATGGCTACACCTTC.

This clonotype was seen repeatedly, ten times or more. The chain carries TRBV27 and TRBJ1-5; 8 positions match TRBD1. The CDR3 is 14 amino acids. V lost 5 bases, J lost 7 bases, and 7 bases stayed unmatched. Germline-derived CDR1 and CDR2 are MNHEY and SMNVEV (reference sequence). The CDR3 protein is CASSRIQGGQPQHF. The CDR3 DNA sequence: TGTGCCAGCAGTCGGATACAGGGGGGGCAGCCCCAGCATTTT.

Ten or more counts support this clonotype. The chain recombines TRBV2 with TRBJ2-3; TRBD1 is a possible D gene (5 bases). This CDR3 has 15 residues. Trimming removed 3 bases at V and 2 bases at J, with 12 bases between. The germline gives CDR1 SNHLY, CDR2 FYNNEI. CDR3 nucleotides: TGTGCCAGCAGTGACCCGGGCAGGGCCACAGATACGCAGTATTTT. Its translation is CASSDPGRATDTQYF. Filled out from reference TRBV2 and TRBJ2-3, the complete variable domain reads EPEVTQTPSHQVTQMGQEVILRCVPISNHLYFYWYRQILGQKVEFLVSFYNNEISEKSEIFDDQFSVERPDGSNFTLKIRSTKLEDSAMYFCASSDPGRATDTQYFGPGTRLTVL.

This clonotype has just a few counts. The V gene is TRBV25-1, the J gene TRBJ2-7; 11 positions agree with TRBD2. Unmatched junction bases numbered 11, after V lost 4 bases and J lost 3 bases. The CDR3 has 17 residues. Germline CDR1 MGHDK, CDR2 SYGVNS. CDR3: CASSARTSGWSGYEQYF. The CDR3 DNA reads as TGTGCCAGCAGTGCCAGGACTAGCGGGTGGTCGGGCTACGAGCAGTACTTC.

Only a few counts were recorded for this clonotype. This chain connects TRBV15 to TRBJ2-3, with D uncertain. This CDR3 has 14 residues. Trimming stripped 6 bases from V and 6 bases from J, with 16 bases between. Germline assignment: CDR1 LNHNV and CDR2 YYDKDF (reference sequence). CDR3 coding DNA: TGTGCCACCAGGGATTGGACGGAGCAGGATACGCAGTATTTT. Amino acids: CATRDWTEQDTQYF. The full variable domain, rest sourced from reference TRBV15 and TRBJ2-3, is DAMVIQNPRYQVTQFGKPVTLSCSQTLNHNVMYWYQQKSSQAPKLLFHYYDKDFNNEADTPDNFQSRRPNTSFCFLDIRSPGLGDTAMYLCATRDWTEQDTQYFGPGTRLTVL.

This CDR3 reads CASSDRGETQYF. Written as DNA, the CDR3 is TGTGCCAGCAGTGACAGGGGGGAGACCCAGTACTTC. The J gene is TRBJ2-5, the V gene TRBV25-1; 7 nucleotides align to TRBD1. Germline V CDR1 and CDR2: MGHDK, SYGVNS. Trimming cost V 3 bases and J 5 bases; bases outside gene matches: 0. This CDR3 has 12 residues.

This clonotype showed up many times. Here the CDR3 reads CSAGRVAGDYFSTDTQYF. For the CDR3, the DNA is TGCAGTGCCGGTCGGGTAGCGGGCGACTATTTTAGCACAGATACGCAGTATTTT. This rearrangement joins TRBV20-1 to TRBJ2-3; TRBD2 matches at 7 bases. In germline, CDR1 is DFQATT, CDR2 SNEGSKA (reference sequence). The junction had 18 bases not matched to a gene; V was cut back by 6 bases and J by 0 bases. The CDR3 length is 18 residues.

This clonotype has a count of ten or more. This rearrangement joins TRBV28 to TRBJ2-3; 8 bases fit TRBD2. This CDR3 region has 16 residues. Germline CDR1 is MDHEN and CDR2 is SYDVKM. The ends lost 7 bases at V and 4 bases at J; junction bases unmatched: 13. This chain's CDR3 is CASTPLGTRWSDTQYF. CDR3 coding DNA: TGTGCCAGCACCCCGTTAGGGACTAGGTGGTCAGATACGCAGTATTTT.

This clonotype has ten or more counts. The chain recombines TRBV20-1 with TRBJ1-5; D not resolved. The CDR3 is 14 residues long. Germline V gene lookup returns CDR1 DFQATT and CDR2 SNEGSKA (reference sequence). The V end lost 5 bases, the J end lost 0 bases, and 11 bases lay between the germline ends. In nucleotides, the CDR3 is TGCAGTGCTTTTGATGCCTATAGCAATCAGCCCCAGCATTTT. Its translation: CSAFDAYSNQPQHF.

The sample holds many counts of this clonotype. The chain links TRBV6-1 to TRBJ2-7; no firm D call. Germline V CDR1 and CDR2: MNHNS, SASEGT. V was clipped by 5 bases and J by 2 bases, with 7 bases between them. The CDR3 contains 12 residues. The CDR3 nucleotides read TGTGCCAGCAGTTCGGTCACCTACGAGCAGTACTTC. Translating gives CASSSVTYEQYF.

This clonotype was counted at least ten times. The chain links TRBV24-1 to TRBJ1-2; tentatively, D is TRBD1 (5 bases). V was trimmed by 4 bases and J by 2 bases, leaving 10 bases between them. The germline V gene encodes CDR1 KGHDR and CDR2 SFDVKD. This CDR3 comprises 14 residues. The CDR3 DNA reads TGTGCCACCAGTGACCGGCGACAGAACTATGGCTACACCTTC. It translates to CATSDRRQNYGYTF.

This clonotype was detected only a few times. V is TRBV6-1 and J is TRBJ2-1, with 7 bases matching TRBD1. V lost 2 bases and J lost 9; bases outside the gene matches: 4. The CDR3 covers 13 residues. Germline lookup yields CDR1 MNHNS and CDR2 SASEGT. The CDR3 bases are TGTGCCAGCAGTGAAAGGGGGCGCTCTGAGCAGTTCTTC. Its protein is CASSERGRSEQFF.

This clonotype was picked up many times. This chain joins TRBV10-3 and TRBJ2-7; a weak D match, TRBD2 (6 bases). The V gene's germline CDR1 is ENHRY and CDR2 SYGVKD. This CDR3 has 15 amino acids. V was clipped by 2 bases and J by 2 bases, with 13 bases between them. The CDR3 nucleotides are TGTGCCATCAGTGAGGGGTTGGGGGGAACCTACGAGCAGTACTTC. This codes for CAISEGLGGTYEQYF.

The chain's CDR3 is CASSPTGPTQYF. The CDR3 DNA reads as TGTGCCAGCAGTCCCACCGGACCTACGCAGTATTTT. The chain couples TRBV27 to TRBJ2-3, with unresolved D. Germline CDR1 and CDR2: MNHEY and SMNVEV (reference sequence). With 5 bases removed from V and 8 bases from J, the gap between germline ends came to 11 bases. CDR3 length equals 12 residues.

This clonotype was recorded many times. This chain connects TRBV28 to TRBJ2-7; possible D gene TRBD1, 6 bases. Trimming pared 8 bases from V and 2 bases from J, leaving 13 bases between. CDR3 length equals 13 residues. The V gene's germline CDR1 is MDHEN and CDR2 SYDVKM. CDR3 region: CASLTGSPYEQYF. CDR3 coding DNA: TGTGCCAGCCTTACAGGGAGCCCCTACGAGCAGTACTTC.

In its sample, this clonotype was seen many times. The chain has TRBV11-2 and TRBJ2-1; TRBD2 agrees at 9 bases. This CDR3 spans 15 amino acids. Germline V gene data show CDR1 as SGHAT and CDR2 as FQNNGV. V lost 1 base, J lost 6 bases, and 4 bases stayed unmatched. CDR3 region: CASSLVAGGPNEQFF. CDR3 DNA sequence: TGTGCCAGCAGCTTAGTGGCGGGGGGGCCCAATGAGCAGTTCTTC.

The chain links TRBV24-1 to TRBJ1-5; possibly TRBD1 for D (5 bases). V shed 2 bases and J shed 1 base, with 5 bases lying between them. In germline, CDR1 is KGHDR, CDR2 SFDVKD. The CDR3 length is 14 residues. CDR3 region: CATSDYRSNQPQHF. Here the CDR3 DNA reads TGTGCCACCAGTGATTACAGGAGCAATCAGCCCCAGCATTTT.